This T cell receptor (beta chain) is from a study of identical twins. This clonotype appeared a single time. Its antigen is unidentified. A template switching step contributed a universal primer site, while unique molecular identifiers were present in the cDNA. MiXCR, applied by TCRdb to the 5' RACE reads, yields one record per CDR3 protein. The sample holds around 1.7 million distinct CDR3 sequences, about 31% seen once. General observations from the study: Reduced insertions were recorded for abundant cord blood beta clonotypes, with no such pattern in memory repertoires.

The CDR3 extends over 17 amino acids. The specimen sequenced was cord blood. The sequence was obtained from a newborn girl in good health. This chain connects TRBV21-1 to TRBJ2-2; no DNA check was done on the table's D call, TRBD1. TRBV21-1 is termed a pseudogene. In nucleotides, the CDR3 is TGTGCCAGCAGCAAAGGGGGGCGACAGGGTGGAACCGGGGAGCTGTTTTTT. Protein sequence: CASSKGGRQGGTGELFF.